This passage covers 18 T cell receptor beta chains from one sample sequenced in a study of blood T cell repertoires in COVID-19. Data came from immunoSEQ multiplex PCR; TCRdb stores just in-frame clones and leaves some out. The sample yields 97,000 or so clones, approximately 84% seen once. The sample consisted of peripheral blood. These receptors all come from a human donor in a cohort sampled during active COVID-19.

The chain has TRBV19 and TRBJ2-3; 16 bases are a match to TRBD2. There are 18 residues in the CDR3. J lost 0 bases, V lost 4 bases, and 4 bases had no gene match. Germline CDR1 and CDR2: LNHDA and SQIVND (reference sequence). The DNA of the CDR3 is TGTGCCAGTAGTACTCCGGGACTAGCGGGGGGGAGCACAGATACGCAGTATTTT. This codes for CASSTPGLAGGSTDTQYF.

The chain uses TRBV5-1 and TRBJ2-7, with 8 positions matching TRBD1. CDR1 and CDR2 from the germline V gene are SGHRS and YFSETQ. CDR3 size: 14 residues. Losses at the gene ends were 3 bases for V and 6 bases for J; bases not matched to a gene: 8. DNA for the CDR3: TGCGCCAGCAGCTCAGGACAGGGTCTCGGCGAGCAGTACTTC. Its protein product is CASSSGQGLGEQYF.

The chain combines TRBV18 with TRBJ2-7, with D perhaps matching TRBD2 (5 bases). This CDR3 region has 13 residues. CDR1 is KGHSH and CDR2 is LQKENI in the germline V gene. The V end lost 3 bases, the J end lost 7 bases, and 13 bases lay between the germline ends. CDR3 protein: CASSPVGEGEQYF. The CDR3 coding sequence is TGTGCCAGCTCACCGGTCGGGGAAGGGGAGCAGTACTTC.

CDR3 loop: CASSSYLASGNTIYF. In DNA, the CDR3 is TGTGCCAGCAGCTCATATCTGGCTTCTGGAAACACCATATATTTT. The chain uses TRBV7-2 and TRBJ1-3; D not resolved. Germline V gene lookup returns CDR1 SGHTA and CDR2 FQGNSA. The ends were cut back, 4 bases at V and 1 base at J, with 11 bases in the middle. This CDR3 comprises 15 residues.

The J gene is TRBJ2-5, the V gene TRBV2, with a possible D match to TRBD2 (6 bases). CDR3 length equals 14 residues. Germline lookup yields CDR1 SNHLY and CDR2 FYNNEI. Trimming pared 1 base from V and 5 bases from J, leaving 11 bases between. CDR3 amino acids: CASSEVGGGETQYF. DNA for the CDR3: TGTGCCAGCAGTGAAGTTGGTGGGGGGGAGACCCAGTACTTC.

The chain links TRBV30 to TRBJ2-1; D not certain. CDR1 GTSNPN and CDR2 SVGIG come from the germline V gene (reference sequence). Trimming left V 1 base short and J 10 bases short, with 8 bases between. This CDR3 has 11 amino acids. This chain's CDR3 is CAWSDPREQFF. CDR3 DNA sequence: TGTGCCTGGAGTGACCCTAGGGAGCAGTTCTTC.

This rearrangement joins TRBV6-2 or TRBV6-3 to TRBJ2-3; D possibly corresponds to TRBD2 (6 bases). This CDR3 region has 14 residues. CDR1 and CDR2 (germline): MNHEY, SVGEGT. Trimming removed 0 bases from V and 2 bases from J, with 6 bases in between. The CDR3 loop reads CASSYSDYTDTQYF. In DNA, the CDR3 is TGTGCCAGCAGTTACTCGGACTACACAGATACGCAGTATTTT.

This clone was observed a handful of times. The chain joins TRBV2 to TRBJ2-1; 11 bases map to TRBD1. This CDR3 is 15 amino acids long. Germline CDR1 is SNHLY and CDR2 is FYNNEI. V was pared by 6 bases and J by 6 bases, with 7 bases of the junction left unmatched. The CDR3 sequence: CASSAPGTGGNEQFF. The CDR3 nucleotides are TGTGCCAGCAGCGCACCCGGGACAGGGGGCAATGAGCAGTTCTTC. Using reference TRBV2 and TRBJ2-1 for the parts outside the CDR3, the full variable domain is EPEVTQTPSHQVTQMGQEVILRCVPISNHLYFYWYRQILGQKVEFLVSFYNNEISEKSEIFDDQFSVERPDGSNFTLKIRSTKLEDSAMYFCASSAPGTGGNEQFFGPGTRLTVL.

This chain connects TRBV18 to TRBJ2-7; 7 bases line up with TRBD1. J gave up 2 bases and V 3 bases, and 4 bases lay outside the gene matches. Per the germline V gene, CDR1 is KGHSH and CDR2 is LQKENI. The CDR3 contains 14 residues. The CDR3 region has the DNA TGTGCCAGCTCACCCCGACAGGGCCCCTACGAGCAGTACTTC. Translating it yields CASSPRQGPYEQYF.

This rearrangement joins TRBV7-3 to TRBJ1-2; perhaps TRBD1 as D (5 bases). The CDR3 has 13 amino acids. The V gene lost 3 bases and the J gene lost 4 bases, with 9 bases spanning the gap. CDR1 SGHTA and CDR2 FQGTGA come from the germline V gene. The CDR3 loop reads CASSFQGGYGYTF. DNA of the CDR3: TGTGCCAGCAGCTTTCAGGGCGGCTATGGCTACACCTTC.

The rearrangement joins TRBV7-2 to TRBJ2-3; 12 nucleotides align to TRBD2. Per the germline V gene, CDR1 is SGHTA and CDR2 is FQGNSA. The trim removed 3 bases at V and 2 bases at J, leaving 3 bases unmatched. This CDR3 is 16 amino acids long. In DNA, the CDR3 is TGTGCCAGCAGCTTTACTAGCGGGGGGTACACAGATACGCAGTATTTT. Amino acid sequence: CASSFTSGGYTDTQYF. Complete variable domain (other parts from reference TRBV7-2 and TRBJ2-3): GAGVSQSPSNKVTEKGKDVELRCDPISGHTALYWYRQSLGQGLEFLIYFQGNSAPDKSGLPSDRFSAERTGGSVSTLTIQRTQQEDSAVYLCASSFTSGGYTDTQYFGPGTRLTVL.

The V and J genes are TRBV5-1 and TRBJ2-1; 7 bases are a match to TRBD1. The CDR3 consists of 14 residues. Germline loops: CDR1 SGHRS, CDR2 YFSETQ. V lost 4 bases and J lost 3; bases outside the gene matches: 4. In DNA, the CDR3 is TGCGCCAGCAGCGAGGGACAGAACTACAATGAGCAGTTCTTC. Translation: CASSEGQNYNEQFF.

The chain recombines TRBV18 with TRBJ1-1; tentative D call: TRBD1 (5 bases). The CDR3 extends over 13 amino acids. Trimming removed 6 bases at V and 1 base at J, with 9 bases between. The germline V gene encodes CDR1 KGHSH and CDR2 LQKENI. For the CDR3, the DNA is TGTGCCAGCTCTCTACAGGCGAACACTGAAGCTTTCTTT. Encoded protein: CASSLQANTEAFF. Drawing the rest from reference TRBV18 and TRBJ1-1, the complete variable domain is NAGVMQNPRHLVRRRGQEARLRCSPMKGHSHVYWYRQLPEEGLKFMVYLQKENIIDESGMPKERFSAEFPKEGPSILRIQQVVRGDSAAYFCASSLQANTEAFFGQGTRLTVV.

This chain's CDR3 is CASGFPTGFEQYF. The CDR3 DNA sequence: TGTGCTAGTGGTTTCCCCACAGGGTTCGAGCAGTACTTC. This chain uses TRBV12-5 with TRBJ2-7, with a weak D call TRBD1 (6 bases). The CDR3 is made up of 13 amino acids. Per germline, CDR1 LGHNT and CDR2 FRNRAP. V lost 3 bases to trimming and J lost 6 bases, with 12 bases between them. Full variable domain (remainder filled in from reference TRBV12-5 and TRBJ2-7): DARVTQTPRHKVTEMGQEVTMRCQPILGHNTVFWYRQTMMQGLELLAYFRNRAPLDDSGMPKDRFSAEMPDATLATLKIQPSEPRDSAVYFCASGFPTGFEQYFGPGTRLTVT.

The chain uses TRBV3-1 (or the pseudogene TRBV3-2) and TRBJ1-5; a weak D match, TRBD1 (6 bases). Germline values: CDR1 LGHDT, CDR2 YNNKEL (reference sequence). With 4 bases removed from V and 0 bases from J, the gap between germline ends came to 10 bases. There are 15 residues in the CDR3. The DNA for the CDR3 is TGTGCCAGCAGCCTGACAGGATATAGCAATCAGCCCCAGCATTTT. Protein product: CASSLTGYSNQPQHF.

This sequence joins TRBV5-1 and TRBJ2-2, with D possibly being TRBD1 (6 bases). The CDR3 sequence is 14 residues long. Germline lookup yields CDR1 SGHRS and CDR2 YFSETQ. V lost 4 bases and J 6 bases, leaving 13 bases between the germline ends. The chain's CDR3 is CASSQPRGSGELFF. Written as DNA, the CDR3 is TGCGCCAGCAGCCAGCCCAGGGGTTCCGGGGAGCTGTTTTTT.

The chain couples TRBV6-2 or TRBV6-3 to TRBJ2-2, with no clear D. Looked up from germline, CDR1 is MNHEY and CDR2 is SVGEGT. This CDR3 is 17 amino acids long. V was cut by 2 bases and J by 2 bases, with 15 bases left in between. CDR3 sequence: CASSYGPDLPNTGELFF. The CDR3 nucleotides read TGTGCCAGCAGTTACGGGCCCGATCTGCCCAACACCGGGGAGCTGTTTTTT.

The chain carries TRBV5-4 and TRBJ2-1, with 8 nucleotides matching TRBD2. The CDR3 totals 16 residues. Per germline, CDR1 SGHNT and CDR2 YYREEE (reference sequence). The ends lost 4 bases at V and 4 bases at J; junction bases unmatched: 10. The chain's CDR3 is CASSTRFSGAYNEQFF. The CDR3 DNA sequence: TGTGCCAGCAGCACGCGTTTTAGCGGGGCTTACAATGAGCAGTTCTTC.